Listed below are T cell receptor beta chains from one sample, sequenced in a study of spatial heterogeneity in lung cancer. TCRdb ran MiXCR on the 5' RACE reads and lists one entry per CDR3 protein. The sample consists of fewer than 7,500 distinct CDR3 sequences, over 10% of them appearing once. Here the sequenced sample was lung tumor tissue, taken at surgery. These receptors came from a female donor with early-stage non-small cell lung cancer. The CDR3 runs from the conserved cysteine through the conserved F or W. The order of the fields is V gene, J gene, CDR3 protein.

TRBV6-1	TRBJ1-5	CASTRGQGANQPQHF
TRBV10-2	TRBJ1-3	CASSESGGNTIYF
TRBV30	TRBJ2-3	CAWRAEAWPDTQYF
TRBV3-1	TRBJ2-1	CASSLRTSGTEGDEQFF
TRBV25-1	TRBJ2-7	CASSESTNEQYF
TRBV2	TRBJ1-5	CASSESRGRGNQPQHF
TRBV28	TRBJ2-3	CASSLPGGVDTQYF
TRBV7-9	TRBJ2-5	CASSPSGIETQYF
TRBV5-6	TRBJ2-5	CASSSRGVGYEETQYF
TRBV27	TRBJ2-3	CATLGLGTDTQYF
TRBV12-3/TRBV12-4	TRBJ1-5	CASSLGGGQPQHF
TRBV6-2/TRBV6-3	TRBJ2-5	CASRSTGWEETQYF
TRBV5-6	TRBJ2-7	CASSLGGARVTYEQYF
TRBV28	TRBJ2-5	CASRNSEAGDQETQYF
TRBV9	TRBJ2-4	CASSVGGGKDIQYF
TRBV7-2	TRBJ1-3	CASSLQGNTIYF
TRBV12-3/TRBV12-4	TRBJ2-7	CASSPRTSGRAREQYF
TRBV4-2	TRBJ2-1	CASSQDHGGLAGVEQFF
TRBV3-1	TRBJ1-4	CASSSQDTPANEKLFF
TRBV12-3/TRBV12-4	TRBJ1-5	CASRFGNQPQHF
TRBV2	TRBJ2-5	CASSETTRAKTQYF
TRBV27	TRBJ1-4	CASKQGREKLFF
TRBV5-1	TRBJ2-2	CASRDRGPVGELFF
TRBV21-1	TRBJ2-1	CASSKGLTSCEQFF
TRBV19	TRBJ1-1	CASNRERGTEAFF
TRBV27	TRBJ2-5	CASSGSGVQETQYF
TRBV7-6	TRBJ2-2	CASSPSGDQGPGELFF
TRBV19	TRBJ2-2	CASSSDYPPRGELFF
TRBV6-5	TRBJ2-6	CASSYHRISGANVLTF
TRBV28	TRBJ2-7	CASSLWAAAAYEQYF
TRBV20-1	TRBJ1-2	CSARDVQGPGYTF
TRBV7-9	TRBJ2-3	CASSPRTRLADTQYF
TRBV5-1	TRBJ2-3	CASSFQHPSTDTQYF
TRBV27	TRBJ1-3	CASSLSGVHSGNTIYF
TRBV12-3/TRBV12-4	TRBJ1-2	CASILQGTNYGYTF
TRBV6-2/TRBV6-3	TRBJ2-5	CASRPGLAGQETQYF
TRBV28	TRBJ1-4	CASIRDRATNEKLFF
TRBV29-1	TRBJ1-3	CSVGETGRNTIYF
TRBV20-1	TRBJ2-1	CSAVIAGGPSYNEQFF
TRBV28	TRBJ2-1	CASSPTNEQFF
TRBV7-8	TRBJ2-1	CASSLAGTWGEQFF
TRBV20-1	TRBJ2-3	CSAILGTSPNTQYF
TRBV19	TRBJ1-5	CASSTGRDSNQPQHF
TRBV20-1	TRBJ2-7	CSAPRQPSSYEQYF
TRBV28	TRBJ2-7	CASSSGQGVPYEQYF
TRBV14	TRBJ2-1	CASSQLTSGASYNEQFF
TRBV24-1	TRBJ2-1	CATSAYNEQFF